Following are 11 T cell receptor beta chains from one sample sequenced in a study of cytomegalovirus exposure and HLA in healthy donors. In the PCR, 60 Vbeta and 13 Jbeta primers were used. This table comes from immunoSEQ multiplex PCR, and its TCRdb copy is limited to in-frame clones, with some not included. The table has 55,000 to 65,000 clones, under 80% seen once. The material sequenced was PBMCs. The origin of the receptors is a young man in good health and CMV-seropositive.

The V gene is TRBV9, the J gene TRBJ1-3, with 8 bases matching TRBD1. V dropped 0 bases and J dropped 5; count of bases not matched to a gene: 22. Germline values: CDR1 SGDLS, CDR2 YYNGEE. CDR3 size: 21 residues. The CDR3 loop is CASSVAFGRYWGQGARNTIYF. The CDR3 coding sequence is TGTGCCAGCAGCGTAGCGTTTGGACGGTACTGGGGCCAGGGGGCGCGAAACACCATATATTTT.

DNA for the CDR3: TGTGCCAGCAGTTTGGGCCAGAACACTGAAGCTTTCTTT. This sequence encodes CASSLGQNTEAFF. The chain employs TRBV28 and TRBJ1-1; D unresolved. Trimming pared 3 bases from V and 1 base from J, leaving 6 bases between. This CDR3 has 13 amino acids. Germline lookup yields CDR1 MDHEN and CDR2 SYDVKM.

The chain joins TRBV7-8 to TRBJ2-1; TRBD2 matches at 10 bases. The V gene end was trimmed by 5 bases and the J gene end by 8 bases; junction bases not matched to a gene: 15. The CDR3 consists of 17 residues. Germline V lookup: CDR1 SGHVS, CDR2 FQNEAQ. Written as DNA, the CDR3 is TGTGCCAGCAGCCCTCGAGGAGCGGGGGGGCATAAATATGAGCAGTTCTTC. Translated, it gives CASSPRGAGGHKYEQFF.

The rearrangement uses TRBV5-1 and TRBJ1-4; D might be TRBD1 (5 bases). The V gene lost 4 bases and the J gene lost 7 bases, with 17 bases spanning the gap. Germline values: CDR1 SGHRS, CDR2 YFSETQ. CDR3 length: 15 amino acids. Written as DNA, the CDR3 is TGCGCCAGCAGCGCCTACAGGTCTGAGAGTGAAAAACTGTTTTTT. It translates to CASSAYRSESEKLFF. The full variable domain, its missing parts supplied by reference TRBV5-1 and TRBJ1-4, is KAGVTQTPRYLIKTRGQQVTLSCSPISGHRSVSWYQQTPGQGLQFLFEYFSETQRNKGNFPGRFSGRQFSNSRSEMNVSTLELGDSALYLCASSAYRSESEKLFFGSGTQLSVL.

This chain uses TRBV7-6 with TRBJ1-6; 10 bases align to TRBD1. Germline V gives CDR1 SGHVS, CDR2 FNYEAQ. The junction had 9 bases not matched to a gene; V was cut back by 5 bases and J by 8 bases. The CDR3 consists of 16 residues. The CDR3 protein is CASSQTTGGIDSPLHF. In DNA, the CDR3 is TGTGCCAGCAGCCAGACGACAGGGGGCATTGATTCACCCCTCCACTTT. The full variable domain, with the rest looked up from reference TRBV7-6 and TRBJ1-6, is GAGVSQSPRYKVTKRGQDVALRCDPISGHVSLYWYRQALGQGPEFLTYFNYEAQQDKSGLPNDRFSAERPEGSISTLTIQRTEQRDSAMYRCASSQTTGGIDSPLHFGNGTRLTVT.

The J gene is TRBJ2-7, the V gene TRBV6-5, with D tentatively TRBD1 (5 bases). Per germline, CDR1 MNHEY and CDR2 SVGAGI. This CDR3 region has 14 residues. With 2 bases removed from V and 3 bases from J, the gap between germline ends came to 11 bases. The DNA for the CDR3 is TGTGCCAGCAGTTACAGGGGCCCTCACTACGAGCAGTACTTC. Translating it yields CASSYRGPHYEQYF.

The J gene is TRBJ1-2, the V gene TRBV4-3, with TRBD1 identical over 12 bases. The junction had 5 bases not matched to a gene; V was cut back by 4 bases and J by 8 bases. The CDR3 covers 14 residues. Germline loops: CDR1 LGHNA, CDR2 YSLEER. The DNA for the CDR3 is TGCGCCAGCAGCCGCGGGACAGGGGGCCAGGGCTACACCTTC. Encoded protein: CASSRGTGGQGYTF.

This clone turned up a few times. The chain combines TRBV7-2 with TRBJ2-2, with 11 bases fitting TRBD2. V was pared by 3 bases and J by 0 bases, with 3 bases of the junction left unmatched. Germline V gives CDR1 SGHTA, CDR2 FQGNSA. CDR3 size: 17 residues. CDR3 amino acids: CASSFRLAGTNTGELFF. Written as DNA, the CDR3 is TGTGCCAGCAGCTTTCGACTAGCGGGGACGAACACCGGGGAGCTGTTTTTT. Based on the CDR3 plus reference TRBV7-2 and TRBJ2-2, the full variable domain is GAGVSQSPSNKVTEKGKDVELRCDPISGHTALYWYRQSLGQGLEFLIYFQGNSAPDKSGLPSDRFSAERTGGSVSTLTIQRTQQEDSAVYLCASSFRLAGTNTGELFFGEGSRLTVL.

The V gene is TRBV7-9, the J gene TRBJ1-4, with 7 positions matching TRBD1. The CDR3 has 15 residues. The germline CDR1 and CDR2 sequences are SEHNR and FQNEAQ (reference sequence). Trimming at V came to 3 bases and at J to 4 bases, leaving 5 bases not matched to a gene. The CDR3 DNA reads TGTGCCAGCAGCTTCCCGGGACAGTTTAATGAAAAACTGTTTTTT. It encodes CASSFPGQFNEKLFF.

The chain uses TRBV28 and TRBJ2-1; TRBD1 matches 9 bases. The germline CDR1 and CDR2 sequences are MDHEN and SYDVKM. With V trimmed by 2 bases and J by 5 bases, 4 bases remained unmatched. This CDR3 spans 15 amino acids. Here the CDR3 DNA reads TGTGCCAGCAGTTTAATTGGACAGGGGAACAATGAGCAGTTCTTC. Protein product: CASSLIGQGNNEQFF.

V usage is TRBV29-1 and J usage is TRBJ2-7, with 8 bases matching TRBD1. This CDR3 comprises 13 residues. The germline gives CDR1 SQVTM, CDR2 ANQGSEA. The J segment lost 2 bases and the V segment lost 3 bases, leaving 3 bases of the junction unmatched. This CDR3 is CSVDGTGTYEQYF. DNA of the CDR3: TGCAGCGTTGATGGGACAGGAACCTACGAGCAGTACTTC.